These 24 T cell receptor beta chains came from one sample sequenced in a study of EBV T-cell therapy then PD-1 blockade in nasopharyngeal carcinoma. The sample's treatment: AdE1-LMPpoly-expanded autologous EBV-specific T-cell therapy followed by anti-PD-1 nivolumab. These TCRs' antigens remain unknown. Sequenced by immunoSEQ multiplex PCR; TCRdb stores in-frame clones only, minus some. The table records 15,000 to 20,000 clones, approximately 88% of them present only once. This sample comprised CD8+ T cells from blood, obtained at day 33 from a patient whose treatment included autologous EBV-specific T cells and nivolumab. Receptors were obtained from a man aged 35 to 55 with nasopharyngeal carcinoma.

This clone was recorded once. The rearrangement joins TRBV5-8 to TRBJ2-2, with TRBD1 matching 7 bases. This CDR3 comprises 15 residues. In germline, CDR1 is SGHTS, CDR2 YDEGEE. V was clipped by 4 bases and J by 6 bases; unmatched bases: 9. As DNA, the CDR3 is TGTGCCAGCAGCCCTGAGACAGGGCTTGCCGGGGAGCTGTTTTTT. This gives the protein CASSPETGLAGELFF. The whole variable domain, filled in from reference TRBV5-8 and TRBJ2-2, reads EAGVTQSPTHLIKTRGQQATLRCSPISGHTSVYWYQQALGLGLQFLLWYDEGEERNRGNFPPRFSGRQFPNYSSELNVNALELEDSALYLCASSPETGLAGELFFGEGSRLTVL.

The sample holds a few counts of this clone. The genes are TRBV7-6 and TRBJ2-5; D unresolved. The germline CDR1 and CDR2 sequences are SGHVS and FNYEAQ. The germline V and J ends were trimmed by 1 base and 7 bases, with 7 bases remaining between them. The CDR3 is made up of 12 amino acids. DNA of the CDR3: TGTGCCAGCAGCTTAGAAGGCGGGACCCAGTACTTC. Translating it yields CASSLEGGTQYF.

This chain uses TRBV6-5 with TRBJ2-4; 8 bases fit TRBD2. Germline CDR1 and CDR2: MNHEY and SVGAGI. Trimming removed 0 bases from V and 9 bases from J; junction bases left unmatched: 4. This CDR3 contains 14 residues. For the CDR3, the DNA is TGTGCCAGCAGTTACTCGGCGGGGGGTGGCATTCAGTACTTC. Its protein product is CASSYSAGGGIQYF.

The V and J genes are TRBV7-9 and TRBJ2-7, with 10 positions matching TRBD1. CDR1 SEHNR and CDR2 FQNEAQ come from the germline V gene (reference sequence). The J segment lost 3 bases and the V segment lost 6 bases, leaving 5 bases of the junction unmatched. The CDR3 is 14 amino acids. CDR3 nucleotide sequence: TGTGCCAGCAGTGGGACAGGGGAGTTCTACGAGCAGTACTTC. Amino acid sequence: CASSGTGEFYEQYF.

The V and J genes are TRBV29-1 and TRBJ1-1; TRBD1 agrees at 7 bases. Trimming at V came to 4 bases and at J to 1 base, leaving 0 bases not matched to a gene. The germline CDR1 and CDR2 sequences are SQVTM and ANQGSEA. The CDR3 contains 12 residues. The CDR3 sequence is CSVGTGNTEAFF. For the CDR3, the DNA is TGCAGCGTTGGGACAGGGAACACTGAAGCTTTCTTT.

J is TRBJ2-2 and V is TRBV3-1 (or the pseudogene TRBV3-2), with D hard to call. Deletions cut 11 bases from V and 3 bases from J, with 7 bases between. Germline CDR1 reads LGHDT; CDR2 reads YNNKEL (reference sequence). The CDR3 is 11 residues long. The CDR3 nucleotides are TGTGCCGCGACGGACACCGGGGAGCTGTTTTTT. As protein: CAATDTGELFF.

Judged by abundance, this clone is medium-sized. The CDR3 region has the DNA TGTGCCAGCAGTGAAGGGACTAGCGGCTCCTACGAGCAGTACTTC. This translates into CASSEGTSGSYEQYF. The chain has TRBV6-1 and TRBJ2-7, with TRBD2 matching over 10 bases. Germline V gives CDR1 MNHNS, CDR2 SASEGT. V was pared by 1 base and J by 0 bases, with 0 bases of the junction left unmatched. The CDR3 totals 15 residues.

The chain uses TRBV6-1 and TRBJ1-6; 10 nucleotides line up with TRBD1. The germline CDR1 and CDR2 sequences are MNHNS and SASEGT. Trimming at V came to 3 bases and at J to 3 bases, leaving 2 bases not matched to a gene. This CDR3 has 16 amino acids. As DNA, the CDR3 is TGTGCCAGCAGTGAGGGACAGGGGTTCTATAATTCACCCCTCCACTTT. It specifies CASSEGQGFYNSPLHF.

This clone appeared a single time. The chain is built from TRBV7-9 and TRBJ2-3; no clear D gene. V lost 5 bases and J lost 13, with 4 bases in between. The germline V gene has CDR1 SEHNR and CDR2 FQNEAQ (reference sequence). The CDR3 has 8 amino acids. CDR3 nucleotides: TGTGCCAGCAGCCTTAAGTATTTT. Translating it yields CASSLKYF.

The genes are TRBV2 and TRBJ1-1, with D unclear. Germline V lookup: CDR1 SNHLY, CDR2 FYNNEI. V was pared by 0 bases and J by 6 bases, with 17 bases between. CDR3 length: 16 amino acids. The CDR3 spells CASSEARPLGLPEAFF. CDR3 DNA: TGTGCCAGCAGTGAAGCGCGTCCTCTCGGGTTACCTGAAGCTTTCTTT. The full variable domain, rest sourced from reference TRBV2 and TRBJ1-1, is EPEVTQTPSHQVTQMGQEVILRCVPISNHLYFYWYRQILGQKVEFLVSFYNNEISEKSEIFDDQFSVERPDGSNFTLKIRSTKLEDSAMYFCASSEARPLGLPEAFFGQGTRLTVV.

The genes are TRBV6-4 and TRBJ2-1; TRBD2 might be the D (6 bases). Germline V lookup: CDR1 MRHNA, CDR2 SNTAGT. The CDR3 length is 14 residues. V was shortened by 8 bases and J by 7 bases, with 18 bases between the two germline ends. The CDR3 bases are TGTGCCAGCTCCCCAAACGGGGGAGTGAATGAGCAGTTCTTC. Translated, it gives CASSPNGGVNEQFF.

This sequence joins TRBV28 and TRBJ1-5; D uncertain. The germline gives CDR1 MDHEN, CDR2 SYDVKM. The CDR3 has 14 amino acids. V was pared by 6 bases and J by 10 bases, with 19 bases between. The CDR3 DNA reads as TGTGCCAGCAGGGCTCCGGGAGTCAGCCGACCCCAGCATTTT. Protein sequence: CASRAPGVSRPQHF.

The chain recombines TRBV7-6 with TRBJ2-1; 11 bases agree with TRBD2. The germline V gene encodes CDR1 SGHVS and CDR2 FNYEAQ. The CDR3 is 16 residues long. V was clipped by 1 base and J by 3 bases; unmatched bases: 2. The CDR3 sequence: CASSLGGLAVYNEQFF. Written as DNA, the CDR3 is TGTGCCAGCAGCTTAGGGGGACTAGCGGTCTACAATGAGCAGTTCTTC.

This chain joins TRBV6-4 and TRBJ1-6; D gene uncertain. The CDR3 totals 15 residues. V shed 0 bases and J shed 7 bases, with 10 bases lying between them. CDR1 and CDR2 from the germline V gene are MRHNA and SNTAGT. In DNA form, the CDR3 reads TGTGCCAGCAGTGACTCGGAGGGTACGAATTCACCCCTCCACTTT. Residues: CASSDSEGTNSPLHF.

V is TRBV9 and J is TRBJ2-3; TRBD2 aligns across 12 bases. The germline CDR1 and CDR2 sequences are SGDLS and YYNGEE. V gave up 3 bases and J gave up 3 bases; unmatched junction bases: 8. CDR3 length equals 17 residues. CDR3 in amino acids: CASSAGKLAGGTDTQYF. DNA of the CDR3: TGTGCCAGCAGCGCGGGCAAACTAGCGGGGGGAACAGATACGCAGTATTTT. Combining the CDR3 with reference TRBV9 and TRBJ2-3 gives the whole variable domain DSGVTQTPKHLITATGQRVTLRCSPRSGDLSVYWYQQSLDQGLQFLIQYYNGEERAKGNILERFSAQQFPDLHSELNLSSLELGDSALYFCASSAGKLAGGTDTQYFGPGTRLTVL.

V is TRBV7-9 and J is TRBJ2-6; D may be TRBD1 (7 bases). Germline CDR1 and CDR2: SEHNR and FQNEAQ (reference sequence). Trimming took off 8 bases at V and 2 bases at J, with 16 bases between the two ends. CDR3 size: 16 residues. The DNA of the CDR3 is TGTGCCAGCCTGGACAGGAGGGGTGCTGGGGCCAACGTCCTGACTTTC. It specifies CASLDRRGAGANVLTF.

The chain joins TRBV6-2 or TRBV6-3 to TRBJ2-6; D remains unclear. The V end was cut by 2 bases, the J end by 0 bases, with 2 bases between. CDR3 length: 14 residues. From germline, CDR1 is MNHEY and CDR2 SVGEGT. CDR3 loop: CASSYSSGANVLTF. CDR3 DNA: TGTGCCAGCAGTTACAGCTCTGGGGCCAACGTCCTGACTTTC.

V is TRBV7-9 and J is TRBJ2-2, with a tentative D call TRBD1 (5 bases). Germline V lookup: CDR1 SEHNR, CDR2 FQNEAQ (reference sequence). The CDR3 spans 15 residues. The germline V and J ends were trimmed by 5 bases and 6 bases, with 16 bases remaining between them. The CDR3 nucleotides read TGTGCCAGCAGCAAAAGCAGGGTTGAGGCCGGGGAGCTGTTTTTT. It specifies CASSKSRVEAGELFF. The full variable domain, its missing parts supplied by reference TRBV7-9 and TRBJ2-2, is DTGVSQNPRHKITKRGQNVTFRCDPISEHNRLYWYRQTLGQGPEFLTYFQNEAQLEKSRLLSDRFSAERPKGSFSTLEIQRTEQGDSAMYLCASSKSRVEAGELFFGEGSRLTVL.

Only a few counts were recorded for this clone. The rearrangement uses TRBV6-4 and TRBJ2-3; the D is unclear. Per germline, CDR1 MRHNA and CDR2 SNTAGT. Trimming left V 2 bases short and J 4 bases short, with 10 bases between. The CDR3 extends over 14 amino acids. The CDR3 region has the DNA TGTGCCAGCAGTGACCGCTCGGAATCAGATACGCAGTATTTT. This gives the protein CASSDRSESDTQYF.

The chain couples TRBV7-9 to TRBJ2-1; TRBD1 matches 9 bases. The CDR3 spans 15 residues. Germline loops: CDR1 SEHNR, CDR2 FQNEAQ (reference sequence). Unmatched junction bases numbered 6, after V lost 5 bases and J lost 4 bases. The CDR3, as DNA: TGTGCCAGCAGCCCTGGGACAGGGAGGTACAATGAGCAGTTCTTC. Translated, it gives CASSPGTGRYNEQFF.

The chain uses TRBV9 and TRBJ2-2, with a tentative D call TRBD2 (6 bases). The CDR3 totals 12 residues. The germline V gene encodes CDR1 SGDLS and CDR2 YYNGEE. The ends were cut back, 3 bases at V and 7 bases at J, with 7 bases in the middle. CDR3 nucleotide sequence: TGTGCCAGCAGCGCTAGCGTCGGGGAGCTGTTTTTT. Protein product: CASSASVGELFF.

The V call is TRBV6-5, the J call TRBJ2-7, with 11 bases identical to TRBD1. Losses at the gene ends were 2 bases for V and 3 bases for J; bases not matched to a gene: 3. The length of the CDR3 is 15 residues. Germline-derived CDR1 and CDR2 are MNHEY and SVGAGI. CDR3 coding DNA: TGTGCCAGCAGTTACGGGACAGGGGGTTTCTACGAGCAGTACTTC. Protein product: CASSYGTGGFYEQYF.

V and J are TRBV27 and TRBJ2-7, with D perhaps assigned TRBD1 or TRBD2 (5 bases each). Trimming left V 5 bases short and J 3 bases short, with 11 bases between. This CDR3 region has 13 residues. The germline V gene encodes CDR1 MNHEY and CDR2 SMNVEV (reference sequence). The CDR3 region has the DNA TGTGCCAGCAGTCCGCCGGGGCGCTACGAGCAGTACTTC. Protein: CASSPPGRYEQYF.

J is TRBJ2-3 and V is TRBV27; 10 nucleotides match TRBD2. V trimming: 5 bases; J trimming: 5 bases; junction bases outside the gene matches: 10. The CDR3 is 16 amino acids. CDR1 and CDR2 from the germline V gene are MNHEY and SMNVEV (reference sequence). The CDR3 loop reads CASSAKRGGLGDTQYF. The CDR3 coding sequence is TGTGCCAGCAGTGCTAAGCGGGGGGGCCTGGGAGATACGCAGTATTTT.